This TCR beta chain emerged from a study of cytomegalovirus exposure and HLA in healthy donors. Study summary: Roughly 80% of more than 300 genotyped donors fell in the Caucasian-associated ancestry cluster.

Germline loops: CDR1 GTSNPN, CDR2 SVGIG (reference sequence). The CDR3 covers 14 residues. The ends were cut back, 2 bases at V and 0 bases at J, with 8 bases in the middle. The PCR used 60 Vbeta and 13 Jbeta primers. Produced via immunoSEQ multiplex PCR; TCRdb's table is partial and in-frame only. Among about 180,000 clones listed, over 75% were seen once. Donors had nominal health at sampling but likely had unrecorded immune exposures. Concerning this clone itself: Its specificity is unknown.

Study-wide findings and caveats: Earlier findings revealed that most TCR beta V segments proved productive either about 87% or about 30% of the time. The majority of CMV-associated TCR beta chains were reported as apparently HLA-restricted in a later analysis.

V usage is TRBV30 and J usage is TRBJ1-5; D gene ambiguous. The sequencing sample was made of PBMCs. The receptor comes from a woman aged 25 to 39 in good health and CMV-seronegative. CDR3 protein: CAWSKQHSNQPQHF. CDR3 bases: TGTGCCTGGAGTAAACAGCATAGCAATCAGCCCCAGCATTTT. Full variable domain (outside the CDR3, taken from reference TRBV30 and TRBJ1-5): SQTIHQWPATLVQPVGSPLSLECTVEGTSNPNLYWYRQAAGRGLQLLFYSVGIGQISSEVPQNLSASRPQDRQFILSSKKLLLSDSGFYLCAWSKQHSNQPQHFGDGTRLSIL.